This TCR beta chain came from a study of T cells in Graves' hyperthyroidism and ophthalmopathy. This clonotype has a count of ten or more. PBMCs were obtained from approximately 10 ml fresh peripheral blood. Researchers amplified the TCR beta CDR3 regions from RNA transcripts. HTBI primers were employed in a first-round RT-PCR of the TCR CDR3. Each CDR3 protein gets one entry after TCRdb re-called the multiplex PCR reads with MiXCR. This sample yields hundreds of thousands of distinct CDR3 sequences, of which around 14% are seen a single time; almost 6% belongs to the top ten. CDR3 size: 16 residues. Germline V gene data show CDR1 as SGHVS and CDR2 as FQNEAQ. Trimming cost V 2 bases and J 5 bases; bases outside gene matches: 3.

The chain links TRBV7-8 to TRBJ2-3, with 14 bases aligning to TRBD2. The source material was blood. The sequence derives from a woman in her twenties or thirties with Graves' hyperthyroidism that later progressed to Graves' ophthalmopathy. This chain's CDR3 is CASSLMGLAGVDTQYF. In nucleotides, the CDR3 is TGTGCCAGCAGCTTAATGGGACTAGCGGGAGTAGATACGCAGTATTTT. The entire variable domain, with the rest obtained from reference TRBV7-8 and TRBJ2-3, is as follows: GAGVSQSPRYKVAKRGQDVALRCDPISGHVSLFWYQQALGQGPEFLTYFQNEAQLDKSGLPSDRFFAERPEGSVSTLKIQRTQQEDSAVYLCASSLMGLAGVDTQYFGPGTRLTVL.